A single sample is the source of the 9 T cell receptor beta chains below, sequenced in a study of blood T cell repertoires in COVID-19. Only in-frame clones appear in the TCRdb table, and some are missing; sequencing was by immunoSEQ multiplex PCR. Of about 160,000 clones listed, about 93% are singletons. The sample comprised peripheral blood. These receptors were collected from a woman aged 50 to 60 with acute or convalescent COVID-19.

V gene TRBV10-3 combines with J gene TRBJ1-1, with D possibly TRBD1 on 5 matching bases. Per germline, CDR1 ENHRY and CDR2 SYGVKD. V was pared by 8 bases and J by 7 bases, with 11 bases between. This CDR3 contains 11 residues. As DNA, the CDR3 is TGTGCCATCGGGAGGGGAGGTGAAGCTTTCTTT. Residues: CAIGRGGEAFF.

A single count supports this clone. The chain combines TRBV5-4 with TRBJ2-3; 8 bases fit TRBD1. Germline CDR1 is SGHNT and CDR2 is YYREEE (reference sequence). This CDR3 contains 15 residues. The V segment lost 3 bases and the J segment 0 bases; nucleotides outside the gene matches: 3. CDR3: CASSSRQGSTDTQYF. CDR3 sequence (DNA): TGTGCCAGCAGCTCTCGACAGGGGAGCACAGATACGCAGTATTTT.

J is TRBJ2-5 and V is TRBV11-2; TRBD1 might be the D (5 bases). Trimming cost V 6 bases and J 1 base, with 15 bases left between them. The CDR3 sequence is 15 residues long. Germline assignment: CDR1 SGHAT and CDR2 FQNNGV. CDR3 bases: TGTGCCAGCAGTTCTGGACAAGGGCCCCAAGAGACCCAGTACTTC. Its protein product is CASSSGQGPQETQYF.

J is TRBJ2-1 and V is TRBV28; D gene uncertain. The CDR3 runs 14 residues. Germline assignment: CDR1 MDHEN and CDR2 SYDVKM. With 7 bases removed from V and 2 bases from J, the gap between germline ends came to 12 bases. The DNA for the CDR3 is TGTGCCAGCATAAGCCCGGGTCCCTACAATGAGCAGTTCTTC. Encoded protein: CASISPGPYNEQFF.

CDR3 amino acids: CASRQGNQPQHF. The CDR3 DNA sequence: TGTGCCAGTCGACAGGGGAATCAGCCCCAGCATTTT. V is TRBV19 and J is TRBJ1-5, with 8 nucleotides matching TRBD1. Germline V gives CDR1 LNHDA, CDR2 SQIVND (reference sequence). Trimming cost V 8 bases and J 4 bases; bases outside gene matches: 1. The CDR3 runs to 12 residues.

J is TRBJ2-5 and V is TRBV7-2, with 8 bases lining up with TRBD2. Germline assignment: CDR1 SGHTA and CDR2 FQGNSA. J was trimmed by 5 bases and V by 6 bases; bases with no gene match: 2. The CDR3 contains 12 residues. CDR3 DNA: TGTGCCAGCAGAAGCGGGGGTGAGACCCAGTACTTC. It encodes CASRSGGETQYF.

J is TRBJ2-1 and V is TRBV6-2 or TRBV6-3; 9 bases are shared with TRBD1. V lost 5 bases and J lost 10; bases outside the gene matches: 9. The CDR3 contains 14 residues. CDR1 is MNHEY and CDR2 is SVGEGT in the germline V gene. Here the CDR3 reads CASSRRDRVREQFF. The CDR3 DNA sequence: TGTGCCAGCAGTCGCCGGGACAGGGTAAGGGAGCAGTTCTTC.

This chain joins TRBV6-5 and TRBJ1-5; D perhaps matches TRBD1 (5 bases). Germline CDR1 and CDR2: MNHEY and SVGAGI. The V end lost 6 bases, the J end lost 3 bases, and 12 bases lay between the germline ends. This CDR3 region has 14 residues. The CDR3 nucleotides read TGTGCCAGCAGGGCGGGGGGGAACAATCAGCCCCAGCATTTT. Amino acid sequence: CASRAGGNNQPQHF.

This chain connects TRBV30 to TRBJ1-3; D is unclear. Germline loops: CDR1 GTSNPN, CDR2 SVGIG (reference sequence). V was shortened by 2 bases and J by 0 bases, with 11 bases between the two germline ends. This CDR3 is built from 15 residues. The CDR3, as DNA: TGTGCCTGGAGTCATACTCTAAACTCTGGAAACACCATATATTTT. It codes for CAWSHTLNSGNTIYF.